One and the same sample provided the 26 T cell receptor beta chains below, sequenced in a study of neurological immune-mediated disorders. TCRdb reanalysed the 5' RACE reads using MiXCR and keeps one entry per CDR3 protein. Altogether 50,000 or so distinct CDR3 sequences are present, less than 4% being singletons, with the ten largest covering roughly 7.1%. Sequencing used PBMCs. These receptors all come from a man between 60 and 70 years old with multiple sclerosis.

The rearrangement uses TRBV5-5 and TRBJ1-2; 8 bases map to TRBD1. CDR3 size: 14 residues. Germline CDR1 SGHKS, CDR2 YYEKEE (reference sequence). V gave up 3 bases and J gave up 8 bases; unmatched junction bases: 9. The CDR3 DNA is TGTGCCAGCAGCTCCGGACAGGGAAGAGACGGCTACACCTTC. As protein: CASSSGQGRDGYTF.

This clonotype showed up many times. The chain carries TRBV5-1 and TRBJ2-3; tentatively, D is TRBD1 (6 bases). Germline V gene lookup returns CDR1 SGHRS and CDR2 YFSETQ. The CDR3 spans 15 residues. V dropped 0 bases and J dropped 5 bases, with 13 bases sitting between them. The CDR3 coding sequence is TGCGCCAGCAGCTTGGCCCGACAGGAAGAAGATACGCAGTATTTT. Protein: CASSLARQEEDTQYF.

The genes are TRBV20-1 and TRBJ2-5, with a tentative D call TRBD1 (6 bases). Germline V gene data show CDR1 as DFQATT and CDR2 as SNEGSKA (reference sequence). V shed 1 base and J shed 5 bases, with 14 bases lying between them. The CDR3 consists of 14 residues. CDR3 loop: CSARVQGIAETQYF. CDR3 coding DNA: TGCAGTGCTAGAGTGCAGGGGATTGCGGAGACCCAGTACTTC.

Many counts were recorded for this clonotype. The chain carries TRBV7-8 and TRBJ2-3; D gene unclear. The CDR3 has 13 amino acids. The V gene lost 1 base and the J gene lost 2 bases, with 4 bases spanning the gap. The V gene's germline CDR1 is SGHVS and CDR2 FQNEAQ. Here the CDR3 reads CASSLGYTDTQYF. The DNA of the CDR3 is TGTGCCAGCAGCTTAGGGTACACAGATACGCAGTATTTT.

This clonotype has a count of ten or more. The CDR3 loop reads CASSAAPGQAGVAEAFF. For the CDR3, the DNA is TGCGCCAGCAGCGCCGCCCCGGGACAGGCTGGGGTCGCTGAAGCTTTCTTT. The chain links TRBV5-1 to TRBJ1-1; 8 nucleotides match TRBD1. CDR1 and CDR2 (germline): SGHRS, YFSETQ. With V trimmed by 4 bases and J by 6 bases, 17 bases remained unmatched. This CDR3 has 17 residues.

Ten or more counts support this clonotype. This chain uses TRBV6-5 with TRBJ1-2; D might be TRBD1 (6 bases). CDR1 and CDR2 from the germline V gene are MNHEY and SVGAGI. The CDR3 contains 15 residues. The V end lost 2 bases, the J end lost 2 bases, and 12 bases lay between the germline ends. In DNA, the CDR3 is TGTGCCAGCAGTTACCAAGGGGGAGGAAACTATGGCTACACCTTC. Residues: CASSYQGGGNYGYTF.

This chain connects TRBV6-5 to TRBJ1-6; possibly TRBD1 for D (6 bases). The CDR3 contains 15 residues. V was shortened by 8 bases and J by 9 bases, with 20 bases between the two germline ends. In germline, CDR1 is MNHEY, CDR2 SVGAGI. The CDR3 bases are TGTGCCAGCGCCCTAAAAGGACAGTCATCTTCACCCCTCCACTTT. As protein: CASALKGQSSSPLHF.

This clonotype was counted ten times or more. The chain is built from TRBV14 and TRBJ2-2; D is possibly TRBD1 (6 bases). CDR1 is SGHDN and CDR2 is FVKESK in the germline V gene. Deletions cut 3 bases from V and 1 base from J, with 12 bases between. This CDR3 contains 16 residues. In nucleotides, the CDR3 is TGTGCCAGCAGCCAGTATTTGACAGGGAACACCGGGGAGCTGTTTTTT. This sequence encodes CASSQYLTGNTGELFF.

Turning to this clonotype: One junction end does not reproduce the germline sequence, and a read error may be involved. The chain employs TRBV6-5 and TRBJ2-1; D unclear. Looked up from germline, CDR1 is MNHEY and CDR2 is SVGAGI. CDR3 length: 12 amino acids. The CDR3 is CDSSSVDNEQFF. The CDR3 DNA is TGTGACAGCAGCAGCGTTGACAATGAGCAGTTCTTC.

This clonotype was seen repeatedly, ten times or more. A single base separates this from a much larger clone, so it may be a read error. Since the CDR3 does not end with the conserved phenylalanine or tryptophan, this likely comes from a read error. V and J are TRBV6-1 and TRBJ2-4; no clear D gene. The V gene's germline CDR1 is MNHNS and CDR2 SASEGT. The CDR3 runs to 13 residues. V was trimmed by 0 bases and J by 6 bases, leaving 6 bases between them. The chain's CDR3 is CASSEARLNIQYC. The CDR3, as DNA: TGTGCCAGCAGTGAAGCGCGATTAAACATTCAGTACTGC.

This clonotype was observed a few times. The rearrangement links TRBV29-1 to TRBJ2-1; D uncertain. Germline V gives CDR1 SQVTM, CDR2 ANQGSEA. The CDR3 runs 11 residues. Between the trimmed V and J ends, which lost 6 bases and 8 bases, there was a span of 11 bases. The CDR3 protein is CSVQYRDEQFF. The CDR3 DNA reads as TGCAGCGTGCAATATAGAGATGAGCAGTTCTTC.

The table lists this clonotype with many counts. J is TRBJ1-3 and V is TRBV5-1, with D unclear. The CDR3 loop spans 14 amino acids. Germline V gene sequence: CDR1 SGHRS, CDR2 YFSETQ. V shed 2 bases and J shed 0 bases, with 6 bases lying between them. The CDR3 DNA is TGCGCCAGCAGCTTAGCCGACTCTGGAAACACCATATATTTT. Its protein product is CASSLADSGNTIYF.

This clonotype was observed at least ten times. This sequence joins TRBV27 and TRBJ2-7; TRBD1 aligns across 7 bases. Germline V gene data show CDR1 as MNHEY and CDR2 as SMNVEV (reference sequence). The CDR3 has 13 residues. Unmatched junction bases numbered 8, after V lost 10 bases and J lost 2 bases. DNA for the CDR3: TGTGCCACAAAGAGAAGGGGGCCCTACGAGCAGTACTTC. Translation gives CATKRRGPYEQYF.

The chain combines TRBV12-3 or TRBV12-4 with TRBJ2-1, with 7 bases that match TRBD2. This CDR3 is built from 14 residues. With V trimmed by 3 bases and J by 5 bases, 4 bases remained unmatched. CDR3 sequence: CASSFGGGDNEQFF. Here the CDR3 DNA reads TGTGCCAGCAGTTTCGGGGGAGGGGACAATGAGCAGTTCTTC.

This clonotype was observed at least ten times. The genes are TRBV20-1 and TRBJ2-7, with 11 bases lining up with TRBD1. The V segment lost 5 bases and the J segment 3 bases; nucleotides outside the gene matches: 9. The CDR3 runs to 15 residues. Looked up from germline, CDR1 is DFQATT and CDR2 is SNEGSKA (reference sequence). This CDR3 reads CSAGPGQGVIYEQYF. The DNA for the CDR3 is TGCAGTGCTGGGCCGGGACAGGGGGTCATCTACGAGCAGTACTTC.

The chain joins TRBV5-1 to TRBJ2-5, with D perhaps being TRBD1 or TRBD2 (5 bases each). CDR3 size: 16 residues. The V end lost 1 base, the J end lost 5 bases, and 18 bases lay between the germline ends. Germline V gene data show CDR1 as SGHRS and CDR2 as YFSETQ. The CDR3 loop is CASSLRGGRETETQYF. In nucleotides, the CDR3 is TGCGCCAGCAGCTTGAGGGGCGGGCGTGAGACCGAGACCCAGTACTTC.

This clonotype was found many times. The chain is built from TRBV5-1 and TRBJ2-3; the D is unclear. Trimming took off 2 bases at V and 7 bases at J, with 11 bases between the two ends. Germline V gene lookup returns CDR1 SGHRS and CDR2 YFSETQ. This CDR3 is 13 amino acids long. The CDR3 sequence: CASSFGLRNTQYF. The CDR3 nucleotides are TGCGCCAGCAGCTTCGGCCTTCGGAATACGCAGTATTTT.

This clonotype has ten or more counts. The gene calls are TRBV7-9 and TRBJ2-4; unclear D gene. The germline V and J ends were trimmed by 8 bases and 6 bases, with 17 bases remaining between them. Germline V gene sequence: CDR1 SEHNR, CDR2 FQNEAQ (reference sequence). CDR3 length equals 14 residues. The CDR3 loop reads CASQKGLVGNIQYF. The CDR3 DNA sequence: TGTGCCAGCCAGAAAGGCTTGGTTGGAAACATTCAGTACTTC.

The sample holds many counts of this clonotype. This chain joins TRBV7-9 and TRBJ2-1; 10 bases fit TRBD2. The CDR3 spans 15 residues. Germline CDR1 reads SEHNR; CDR2 reads FQNEAQ (reference sequence). The V gene end was trimmed by 2 bases and the J gene end by 5 bases; junction bases not matched to a gene: 3. The CDR3 loop reads CASSLQAGGHNEQFF. DNA for the CDR3: TGTGCCAGCAGCTTACAAGCGGGGGGGCACAATGAGCAGTTCTTC.

This clonotype came up many times. The chain has TRBV19 and TRBJ1-5; the D is unclear. This CDR3 has 13 amino acids. In germline, CDR1 is LNHDA, CDR2 SQIVND (reference sequence). Between the trimmed V and J ends, which lost 2 bases and 9 bases, there was a span of 11 bases. The DNA of the CDR3 is TGTGCCAGTAGTATATCGCCTCGATGGCCCCAGCATTTT. It yields the protein CASSISPRWPQHF.

There are many counts of this clonotype. The rearrangement joins TRBV5-5 to TRBJ2-3; D may be TRBD1 or TRBD2 (5 bases each). Trimming left V 2 bases short and J 3 bases short, with 10 bases between. CDR3 length: 14 residues. Germline V gene sequence: CDR1 SGHKS, CDR2 YYEKEE (reference sequence). This chain's CDR3 is CASSFQGRTDTQYF. Written as DNA, the CDR3 is TGTGCCAGCAGCTTTCAGGGACGTACAGATACGCAGTATTTT. The full variable domain, in which reference TRBV5-5 and TRBJ2-3 provide the parts outside the CDR3, is DAGVTQSPTHLIKTRGQQVTLRCSPISGHKSVSWYQQVLGQGPQFIFQYYEKEERGRGNFPDRFSARQFPNYSSELNVNALLLGDSALYLCASSFQGRTDTQYFGPGTRLTVL.

This clonotype was recorded many times. The V gene is TRBV29-1, the J gene TRBJ2-7, with 8 positions matching TRBD2. The ends lost 4 bases at V and 0 bases at J; junction bases unmatched: 8. Germline lookup yields CDR1 SQVTM and CDR2 ANQGSEA. The CDR3 spans 15 residues. CDR3 loop: CSVAQAGTSSYEQYF. CDR3 sequence (DNA): TGCAGCGTTGCTCAGGCGGGGACTAGCTCCTACGAGCAGTACTTC.

This clonotype showed up many times. The V and J genes are TRBV6-5 and TRBJ1-1; the D is unclear. The CDR3 is made up of 14 amino acids. CDR1 MNHEY and CDR2 SVGAGI come from the germline V gene. The V end was cut by 6 bases, the J end by 2 bases, with 13 bases between. The CDR3 spells CASSLTAVNTEAFF. CDR3 sequence (DNA): TGTGCCAGCAGCCTCACGGCTGTTAACACTGAAGCTTTCTTT.

In its sample, this clonotype was seen a few times. This chain joins TRBV12-3 or TRBV12-4 and TRBJ2-4; the match to TRBD2 covers 12 bases. The V and J ends lost 5 bases and 8 bases, in that order; junction bases with no gene match: 16. The CDR3 contains 18 residues. The CDR3 loop reads CASSQRASGGAEKDIQYF. CDR3 in DNA: TGTGCCAGCAGTCAGAGGGCTAGCGGGGGGGCCGAGAAAGACATTCAGTACTTC.

This clonotype was picked up many times. The chain uses TRBV20-1 and TRBJ2-1; 14 nucleotides agree with TRBD2. The CDR3 contains 15 residues. CDR1 and CDR2 (germline): DFQATT, SNEGSKA (reference sequence). The V and J ends lost 5 bases and 5 bases, in that order; junction bases with no gene match: 5. The CDR3 sequence is CSAGTSGRVNNEQFF. The CDR3 nucleotides are TGCAGTGCTGGGACTAGCGGGAGAGTCAACAATGAGCAGTTCTTC.

This clonotype was recorded many times. The chain joins TRBV12-3 or TRBV12-4 to TRBJ2-7; D uncertain. The V end was cut by 2 bases, the J end by 2 bases, with 10 bases between. The CDR3 runs 14 residues. Here the CDR3 DNA reads TGTGCCAGCAGTTTATGGCAGGAAGCCTACGAGCAGTACTTC. Translating it yields CASSLWQEAYEQYF.